The source of this TCR beta chain is a study of T cells in Graves' hyperthyroidism and ophthalmopathy. This clonotype has more than one count but fewer than ten. Patients between 18 and 65 years old had hyperthyroidism, newly diagnosed and lasting under 2 months. Uncontrolled infection, other autoimmune disease, pregnancy or lactation barred patients from enrollment. PBMCs were obtained from over 8.5 ml fresh peripheral blood. Amplified TCR beta CDR3 regions derived from RNA transcripts. During a first-round RT-PCR of the TCR CDR3, the HTBI primer set was used. TCRdb fed the multiplex PCR reads into MiXCR, producing one record per CDR3 protein. The sample has under 350,000 distinct CDR3 sequences, roughly 13% seen once. Germline CDR1 is LNHDA and CDR2 is SQIVND (reference sequence). The V end was cut by 8 bases, the J end by 6 bases, with 10 bases between. CDR3 length: 12 amino acids.

The chain couples TRBV19 to TRBJ1-4, with D hard to call. This clonotype originated in a woman in her 30s with Graves' hyperthyroidism that later progressed to Graves' ophthalmopathy. The specimen sequenced was blood. The CDR3 sequence: CASGDFDEKLFF. Written as DNA, the CDR3 is TGTGCCAGTGGGGATTTCGATGAAAAACTGTTTTTT. Full variable domain (missing parts from reference TRBV19 and TRBJ1-4): DGGITQSPKYLFRKEGQNVTLSCEQNLNHDAMYWYRQDPGQGLRLIYYSQIVNDFQKGDIAEGYSVSREKKESFPLTVTSAQKNPTAFYLCASGDFDEKLFFGSGTQLSVL.